This note documents a single T cell receptor beta chain sequence. Its cognate antigen is unknown. The entry originates in a study of T cells expressing NK-cell markers. Study in general: The TCR beta repertoires were obtained from sorted CD3+CD56+NKG2C+, CD3+CD56+NKG2C- and CD3+CD56-NKG2C+ T cells.

The CDR3 sequence is 15 residues long. CDR1 DFQATT and CDR2 SNEGSKA come from the germline V gene (reference sequence). After re-calling the 5' RACE reads, TCRdb lists one entry per CDR3 protein, DNA absent. The sample table includes fewer than 400,000 distinct CDR3 sequences. Study findings and constraints: As a fraction of CD8+ T cells, dominant NKG2C+ clonotypes reached about 1.0-7.5% in roughly 6 donors. Evidence did not settle whether expanded NKG2C+ T cell clones targeted HCMV.

The TCR was taken from a woman between 45 and 60 years old in good health. Sequencing was performed on blood T cells: a sorted CD56 or NKG2C T cell subset, CD4+ or CD8+ T cells, or bulk PBMC T cells (not recorded which). The rearrangement joins TRBV20-1 to TRBJ2-5; without DNA, the TCRdb call of TRBD2 cannot be checked. Here the CDR3 reads CSAGPEGRVQETQYF.